The text below deals with one T cell receptor beta chain. Its antigen is currently unknown. The entry originates in a study of T cell responses to AZD1222 COVID-19 vaccine. Measured with immunoSEQ multiplex PCR; TCRdb has only the in-frame clones, and not every one. The sample includes roughly 120,000 clones, about nine tenths of them seen just once. General study findings and limits: Only a handful of AZD1222 recipients tested seropositive at baseline.

This specimen was peripheral blood, taken on day 0 of AZD1222 vaccination. The sequence was obtained from an adult in good health.

The CDR3 nucleotides are TGCGCCAGCAGCTTGTTATTACACACAGATACGCAGTATTTT. The encoded protein is CASSLLLHTDTQYF. V gene TRBV5-1 combines with J gene TRBJ2-3; unclear D gene. Germline assignment: CDR1 SGHRS and CDR2 YFSETQ. This CDR3 region has 14 residues. Trimming removed 1 base at V and 2 bases at J, with 8 bases between.